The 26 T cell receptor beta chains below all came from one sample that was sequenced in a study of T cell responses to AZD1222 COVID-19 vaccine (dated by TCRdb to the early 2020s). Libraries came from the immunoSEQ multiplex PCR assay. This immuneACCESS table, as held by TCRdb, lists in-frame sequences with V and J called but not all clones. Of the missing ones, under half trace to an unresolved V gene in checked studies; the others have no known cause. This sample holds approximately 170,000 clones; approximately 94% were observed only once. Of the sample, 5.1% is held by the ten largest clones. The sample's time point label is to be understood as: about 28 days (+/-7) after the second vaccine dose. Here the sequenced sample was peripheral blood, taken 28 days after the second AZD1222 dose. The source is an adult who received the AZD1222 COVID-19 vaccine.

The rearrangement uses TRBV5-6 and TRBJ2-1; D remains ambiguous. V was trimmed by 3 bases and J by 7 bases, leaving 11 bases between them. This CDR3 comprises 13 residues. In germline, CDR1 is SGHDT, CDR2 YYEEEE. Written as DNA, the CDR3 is TGTGCCAGCAGCTCTGGGGTAAATAATGAGCAGTTCTTC. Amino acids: CASSSGVNNEQFF.

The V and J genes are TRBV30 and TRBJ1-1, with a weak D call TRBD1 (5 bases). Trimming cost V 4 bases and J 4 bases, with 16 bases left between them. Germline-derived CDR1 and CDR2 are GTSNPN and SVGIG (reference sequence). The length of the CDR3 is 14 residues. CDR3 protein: CAWKSGTLSTEAFF. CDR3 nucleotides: TGTGCCTGGAAATCCGGGACCTTGAGCACTGAAGCTTTCTTT.

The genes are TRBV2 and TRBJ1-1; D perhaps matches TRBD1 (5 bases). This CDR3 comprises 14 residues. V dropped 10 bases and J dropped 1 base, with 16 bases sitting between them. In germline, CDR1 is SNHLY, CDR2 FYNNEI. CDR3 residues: CAIRFGGENTEAFF. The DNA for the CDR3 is TGTGCCATCCGGTTTGGGGGGGAGAACACTGAAGCTTTCTTT.

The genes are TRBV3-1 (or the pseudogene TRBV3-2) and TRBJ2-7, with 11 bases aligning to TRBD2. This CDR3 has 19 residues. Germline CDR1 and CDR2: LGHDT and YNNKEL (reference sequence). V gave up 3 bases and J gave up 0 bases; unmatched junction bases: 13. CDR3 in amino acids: CASSHRTSGWGQFSYEQYF. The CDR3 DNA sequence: TGTGCCAGCAGCCATCGGACTAGCGGGTGGGGACAATTCTCCTACGAGCAGTACTTC.

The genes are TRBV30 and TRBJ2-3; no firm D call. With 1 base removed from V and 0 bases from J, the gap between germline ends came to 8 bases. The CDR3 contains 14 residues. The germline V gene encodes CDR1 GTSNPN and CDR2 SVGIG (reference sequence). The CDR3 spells CAWSEGLSTDTQYF. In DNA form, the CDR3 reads TGTGCCTGGAGTGAAGGGCTAAGCACAGATACGCAGTATTTT.

The CDR3 DNA sequence: TGTGCCAGCAGTTTCTTGCCTGAAAAACTGTTTTTT. It yields the protein CASSFLPEKLFF. The chain carries TRBV6-2 or TRBV6-3 and TRBJ1-4; no firm D call. The CDR3 runs 12 residues. V lost 4 bases and J 7 bases, leaving 7 bases between the germline ends. Germline assignment: CDR1 MNHEY and CDR2 SVGEGT.

CDR3: CASSLYPGGSYEQYF. The CDR3, as DNA: TGTGCCAGCAGCTTATACCCAGGGGGGTCCTACGAGCAGTACTTC. This chain links TRBV7-3 with TRBJ2-7, with D tentatively TRBD1 (7 bases). V lost 2 bases to trimming and J lost 1 base, with 12 bases between them. CDR1 and CDR2 (germline): SGHTA, FQGTGA. This CDR3 comprises 15 residues.

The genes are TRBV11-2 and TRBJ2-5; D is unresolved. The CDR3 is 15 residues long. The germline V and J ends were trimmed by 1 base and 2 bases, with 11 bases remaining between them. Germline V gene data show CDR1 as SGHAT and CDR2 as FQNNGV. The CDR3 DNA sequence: TGTGCCAGCAGCTTAGTCTACGCAGAACAAGAGACCCAGTACTTC. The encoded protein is CASSLVYAEQETQYF.

CDR3 nucleotides: TGTGCCAGCAGTGACCGCCCGGGACGTAAACTGTTTTTT. Encoded protein: CASSDRPGRKLFF. The chain recombines TRBV6-4 with TRBJ1-4; maybe TRBD1 (5 bases). V lost 2 bases to trimming and J lost 11 bases, with 12 bases between them. In germline, CDR1 is MRHNA, CDR2 SNTAGT. The length of the CDR3 is 13 residues.

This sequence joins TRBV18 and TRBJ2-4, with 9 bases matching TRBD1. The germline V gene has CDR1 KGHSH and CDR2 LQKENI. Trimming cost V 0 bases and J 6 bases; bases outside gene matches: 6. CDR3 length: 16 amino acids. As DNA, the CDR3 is TGTGCCAGCTCACCACCCCGACAGGGGGTGGGAAACATTCAGTACTTC. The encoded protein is CASSPPRQGVGNIQYF.

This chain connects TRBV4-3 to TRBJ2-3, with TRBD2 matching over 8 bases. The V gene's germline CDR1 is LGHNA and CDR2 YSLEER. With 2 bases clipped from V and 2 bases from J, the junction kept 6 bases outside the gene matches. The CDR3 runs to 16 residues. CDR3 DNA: TGCGCCAGCAGCCAAAATATAGCGGGGATCACAGATACGCAGTATTTT. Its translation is CASSQNIAGITDTQYF.

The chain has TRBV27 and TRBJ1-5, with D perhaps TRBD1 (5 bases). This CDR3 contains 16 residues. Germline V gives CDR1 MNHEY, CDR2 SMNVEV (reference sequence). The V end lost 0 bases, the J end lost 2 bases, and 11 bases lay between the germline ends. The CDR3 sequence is CASSLSGQTGNQPQHF. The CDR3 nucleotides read TGTGCCAGCAGTTTATCGGGTCAGACAGGCAATCAGCCCCAGCATTTT.

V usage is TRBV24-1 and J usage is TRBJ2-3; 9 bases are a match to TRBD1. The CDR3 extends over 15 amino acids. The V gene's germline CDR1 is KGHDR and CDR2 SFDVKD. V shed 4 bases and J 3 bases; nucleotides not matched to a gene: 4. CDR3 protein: CATSDPGQGTDTQYF. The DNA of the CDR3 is TGTGCCACCAGTGACCCGGGACAGGGAACAGATACGCAGTATTTT.

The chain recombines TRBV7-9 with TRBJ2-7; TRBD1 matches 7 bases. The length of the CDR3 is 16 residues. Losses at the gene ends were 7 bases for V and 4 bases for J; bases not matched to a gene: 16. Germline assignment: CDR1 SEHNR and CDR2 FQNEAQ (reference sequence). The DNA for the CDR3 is TGTGCCAGCACCCCCGGCAGGGCAGGGGGAAAGTACGAGCAGTACTTC. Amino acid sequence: CASTPGRAGGKYEQYF.

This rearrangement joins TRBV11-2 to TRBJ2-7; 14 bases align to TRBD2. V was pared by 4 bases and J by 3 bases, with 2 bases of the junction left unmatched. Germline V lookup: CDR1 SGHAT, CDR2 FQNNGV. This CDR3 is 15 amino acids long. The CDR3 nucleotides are TGTGCCAGCAGCTGGGGACTAGCGGGAGTCTACGAGCAGTACTTC. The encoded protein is CASSWGLAGVYEQYF.

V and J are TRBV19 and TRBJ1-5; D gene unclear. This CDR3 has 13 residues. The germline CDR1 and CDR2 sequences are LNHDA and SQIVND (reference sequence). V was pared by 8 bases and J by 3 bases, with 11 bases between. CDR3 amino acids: CASANTHNQPQHF. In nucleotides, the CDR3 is TGTGCCAGTGCGAACACCCACAATCAGCCCCAGCATTTT.

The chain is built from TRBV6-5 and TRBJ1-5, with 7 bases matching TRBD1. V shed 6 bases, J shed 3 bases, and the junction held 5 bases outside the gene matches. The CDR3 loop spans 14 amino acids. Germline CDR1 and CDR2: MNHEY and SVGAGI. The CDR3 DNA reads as TGTGCCAGCAGAAAGGGACAGCTCAATCAGCCCCAGCATTTT. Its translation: CASRKGQLNQPQHF.

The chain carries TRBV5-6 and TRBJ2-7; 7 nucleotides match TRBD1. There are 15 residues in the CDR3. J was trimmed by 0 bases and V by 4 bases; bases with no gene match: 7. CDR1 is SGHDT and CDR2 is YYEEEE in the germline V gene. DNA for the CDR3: TGTGCCAGCAGCACCGGACAGGTTGGCTCCTACGAGCAGTACTTC. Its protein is CASSTGQVGSYEQYF.

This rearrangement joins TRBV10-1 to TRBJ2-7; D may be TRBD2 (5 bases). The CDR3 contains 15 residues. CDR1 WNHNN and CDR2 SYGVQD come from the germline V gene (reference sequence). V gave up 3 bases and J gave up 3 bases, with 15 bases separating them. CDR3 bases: TGCGCCAGCAGTGAAATGTGGCTAGCATGCTACGAGCAGTACTTC. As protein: CASSEMWLACYEQYF.

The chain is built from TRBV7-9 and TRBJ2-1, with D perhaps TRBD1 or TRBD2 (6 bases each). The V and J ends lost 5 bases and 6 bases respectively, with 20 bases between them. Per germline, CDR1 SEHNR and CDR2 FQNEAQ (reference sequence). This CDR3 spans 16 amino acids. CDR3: CASSIWGPGDPNEQFF. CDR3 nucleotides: TGTGCCAGCAGCATTTGGGGGCCGGGAGATCCCAATGAGCAGTTCTTC.

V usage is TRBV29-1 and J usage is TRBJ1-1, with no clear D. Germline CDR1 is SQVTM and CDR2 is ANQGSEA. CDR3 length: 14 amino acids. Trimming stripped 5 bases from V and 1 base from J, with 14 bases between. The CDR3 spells CSVQVLVGNTEAFF. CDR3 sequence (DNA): TGCAGCGTTCAGGTACTTGTAGGGAACACTGAAGCTTTCTTT.

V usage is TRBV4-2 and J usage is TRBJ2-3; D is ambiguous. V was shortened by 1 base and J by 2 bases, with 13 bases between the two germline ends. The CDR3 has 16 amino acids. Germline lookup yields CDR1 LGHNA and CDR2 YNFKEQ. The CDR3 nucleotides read TGTGCCAGCAGCCAAGGGGGTCGGCCATTCACAGATACGCAGTATTTT. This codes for CASSQGGRPFTDTQYF.

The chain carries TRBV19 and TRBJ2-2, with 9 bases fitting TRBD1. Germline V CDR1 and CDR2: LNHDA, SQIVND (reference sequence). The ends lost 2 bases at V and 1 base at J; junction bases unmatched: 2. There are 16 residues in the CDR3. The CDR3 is CASSILGQGNTGELFF. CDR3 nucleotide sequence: TGTGCCAGTAGTATACTGGGACAGGGGAACACCGGGGAGCTGTTTTTT.

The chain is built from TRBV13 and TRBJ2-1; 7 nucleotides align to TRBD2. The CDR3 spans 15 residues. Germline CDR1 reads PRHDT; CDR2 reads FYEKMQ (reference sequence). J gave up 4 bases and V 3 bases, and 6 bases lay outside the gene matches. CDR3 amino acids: CASSFRLAVYNEQFF. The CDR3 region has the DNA TGTGCCAGCAGCTTTAGGCTAGCGGTATACAATGAGCAGTTCTTC.

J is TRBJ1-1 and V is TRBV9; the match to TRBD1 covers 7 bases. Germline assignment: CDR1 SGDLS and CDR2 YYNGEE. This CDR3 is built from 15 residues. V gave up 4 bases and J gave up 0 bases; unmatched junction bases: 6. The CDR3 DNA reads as TGTGCCAGCAGCACTCAGGGGGGCATGAACACTGAAGCTTTCTTT. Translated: CASSTQGGMNTEAFF. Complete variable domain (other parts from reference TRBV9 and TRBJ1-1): DSGVTQTPKHLITATGQRVTLRCSPRSGDLSVYWYQQSLDQGLQFLIQYYNGEERAKGNILERFSAQQFPDLHSELNLSSLELGDSALYFCASSTQGGMNTEAFFGQGTRLTVV.

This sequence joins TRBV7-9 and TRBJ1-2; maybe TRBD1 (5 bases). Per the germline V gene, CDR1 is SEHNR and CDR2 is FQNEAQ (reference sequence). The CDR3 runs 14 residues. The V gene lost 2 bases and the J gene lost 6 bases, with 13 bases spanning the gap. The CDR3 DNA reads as TGTGCCAGCAGCTTACTGACCGGAGGGGATGGCTACACCTTC. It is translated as CASSLLTGGDGYTF.